The clone carrying this T cell receptor beta chain was seen only a few times. The sample is drawn from a study of blood T cell repertoires in COVID-19. The overall study: Sites across the United States, Italy and Spain contributed samples from acute and convalescent COVID-19. The cDNA or gDNA used as material had been derived from T cells, B-cell-depleted T cells, or PBMCs.

Seattle patients were enrolled while actively infected and followed longitudinally. Trimming took 5 bases from V and 0 from J; bases not matched to a gene: 18. CDR3 size: 20 residues. CDR1 SGHTA and CDR2 FQGTGA come from the germline V gene. Study processing details: Nucleated cell counts were estimated from reference gene primer amplification. The assay was immunoSEQ multiplex PCR, and TCRdb's table has in-frame clones only and misses some. From that table come the V and J calls and clone size; the DNA was used to work out D and trimming. The sample carries about 230,000 clones, 75% to 85% recorded once.

This TCR was sampled from a woman aged 30 to 39 with COVID-19, enrolled during active disease. The chain couples TRBV7-3 to TRBJ2-3, with TRBD2 identical over 9 bases. The sequenced sample consisted of peripheral blood. The CDR3 loop is CASSPAGGAGLDASTDTQYF. CDR3 nucleotide sequence: TGTGCCAGCAGCCCAGCGGGGGGCGCAGGACTTGACGCTAGCACAGATACGCAGTATTTT. The entire variable domain, with the rest obtained from reference TRBV7-3 and TRBJ2-3, is as follows: GAGVSQTPSNKVTEKGKYVELRCDPISGHTALYWYRQSLGQGPEFLIYFQGTGAADDSGLPNDRFFAVRPEGSVSTLKIQRTERGDSAVYLCASSPAGGAGLDASTDTQYFGPGTRLTVL.